What follows are 12 T cell receptor beta chains derived from one specimen sequenced in a study of HIV-infected patients and healthy controls. TCRdb re-called the 5' RACE reads through MiXCR, storing one row per CDR3 protein. The sample lists tens of thousands of distinct CDR3 sequences, about 16% occurring once. The source material was CD4+ T cells from blood. The receptor set was obtained from a human donor in good health.

The genes are TRBV20-1 and TRBJ2-1; D unclear. Germline V gives CDR1 DFQATT, CDR2 SNEGSKA (reference sequence). The V end lost 3 bases, the J end lost 6 bases, and 3 bases lay between the germline ends. The CDR3 runs 10 residues. CDR3 sequence (DNA): TGCAGTGCTAGGGTCAATGAGCAGTTCTTC. It translates to CSARVNEQFF.

This clonotype occurred a few times. The J gene is TRBJ2-7, the V gene TRBV20-1; 10 bases are shared with TRBD2. The CDR3 consists of 14 residues. CDR1 and CDR2 from the germline V gene are DFQATT and SNEGSKA (reference sequence). J was trimmed by 3 bases and V by 1 base; bases with no gene match: 3. CDR3 bases: TGCAGTGCTAGAGGGACTAGCGGCTACTACGAGCAGTACTTC. Its translation: CSARGTSGYYEQYF.

CDR3 nucleotide sequence: TGTGCCAGCAGGGCACCGGGGACAGGGGGCTATGGCTACACCTTC. Amino acid sequence: CASRAPGTGGYGYTF. The chain carries TRBV7-9 and TRBJ1-2; 11 bases map to TRBD1. This CDR3 has 15 amino acids. V gave up 6 bases and J gave up 4 bases; unmatched junction bases: 7. The germline V gene has CDR1 SEHNR and CDR2 FQNEAQ (reference sequence).

Only a few counts were recorded for this clonotype. J is TRBJ2-2 and V is TRBV29-1; D not resolved. This CDR3 is built from 12 residues. V shed 5 bases and J shed 7 bases, with 11 bases lying between them. Looked up from germline, CDR1 is SQVTM and CDR2 is ANQGSEA. CDR3 nucleotides: TGCAGCGTTTCTTACTCGGTCGGGGAGCTGTTTTTT. Encoded protein: CSVSYSVGELFF.

This clonotype appeared a few times. This chain connects TRBV7-2 to TRBJ2-1; 16 bases fit TRBD2. With V trimmed by 4 bases and J by 6 bases, 9 bases remained unmatched. This CDR3 has 18 amino acids. CDR1 is SGHTA, CDR2 FQGNSA, per germline. The CDR3 nucleotides are TGTGCCAGCAGCTCCAGAGGGACTAGCGGGAGGGCCCTCAATGAGCAGTTCTTC. Translated, it gives CASSSRGTSGRALNEQFF.

The genes are TRBV6-2 or TRBV6-3 and TRBJ2-2, with a weak D call TRBD1 (6 bases). V was clipped by 8 bases and J by 6 bases, with 22 bases between them. Germline V gene lookup returns CDR1 MNHEY and CDR2 SVGEGT. The CDR3 runs to 16 residues. DNA of the CDR3: TGTGCCAGCTGGAACTCGGACAGCCTTTTCGCCGGGGAGCTGTTTTTT. Translated, it gives CASWNSDSLFAGELFF.

At least ten counts were recorded for this clonotype. The chain joins TRBV6-2 or TRBV6-3 to TRBJ2-7; the D gene is possibly TRBD1 (5 bases). The CDR3 spans 13 residues. CDR1 is MNHEY and CDR2 is SVGEGT in the germline V gene. V was clipped by 8 bases and J by 6 bases, with 17 bases between them. Written as DNA, the CDR3 is TGTGCCAGCGCCTTAATGGGGCGGCGCGAGCAGTACTTC. It specifies CASALMGRREQYF.

The V and J genes are TRBV6-2 or TRBV6-3 and TRBJ2-7; D not certain. Germline V gene lookup returns CDR1 MNHEY and CDR2 SVGEGT. V was shortened by 5 bases and J by 3 bases, with 5 bases between the two germline ends. This CDR3 has 11 amino acids. This CDR3 reads CASSTNYEQYF. As DNA, the CDR3 is TGTGCCAGCAGTACGAACTACGAGCAGTACTTC.

This clonotype was counted a single time. The chain joins TRBV11-3 to TRBJ2-2, with unresolved D. Germline V gene sequence: CDR1 SGHNT, CDR2 YENEEA. V lost 0 bases to trimming and J lost 12 bases, with 11 bases between them. There are 13 residues in the CDR3. In nucleotides, the CDR3 is TGTGCCAGCAGCTTAGAGTCGGGTGCGAAGCTGTTTTTT. It is translated as CASSLESGAKLFF. Supplemented by reference TRBV11-3 and TRBJ2-2, the full variable domain reads EAGVVQSPRYKIIEKKQPVAFWCNPISGHNTLYWYLQNLGQGPELLIRYENEEAVDDSQLPKDRFSAERLKGVDSTLKIQPAELGDSAVYLCASSLESGAKLFFGEGSRLTVL.

The chain's CDR3 is CASRMTELEQFF. CDR3 in DNA: TGTGCCAGCAGGATGACTGAACTCGAGCAGTTCTTC. The chain employs TRBV6-1 and TRBJ2-1, with D uncertain. The CDR3 is 12 amino acids. Germline values: CDR1 MNHNS, CDR2 SASEGT. The V end was cut by 6 bases, the J end by 10 bases, with 13 bases between.

This clonotype was detected a few times. This sequence joins TRBV28 and TRBJ1-5, with D hard to call. Germline V gene lookup returns CDR1 MDHEN and CDR2 SYDVKM. V was clipped by 2 bases and J by 2 bases, with 13 bases between them. CDR3 size: 16 residues. The CDR3: CASSLTPSGGNQPQHF. In DNA, the CDR3 is TGTGCCAGCAGTTTAACGCCTAGTGGGGGCAATCAGCCCCAGCATTTT.

A few counts support this clonotype. The V gene is TRBV5-4, the J gene TRBJ2-3; 12 nucleotides line up with TRBD2. After removal of 5 bases from V and 5 bases from J, the junction contained 6 bases not matched to a gene. The length of the CDR3 is 15 residues. The V gene's germline CDR1 is SGHNT and CDR2 YYREEE (reference sequence). The chain's CDR3 is CASRTTSGGLDTQYF. CDR3 nucleotides: TGTGCCAGCAGAACGACTAGCGGGGGACTAGATACGCAGTATTTT.